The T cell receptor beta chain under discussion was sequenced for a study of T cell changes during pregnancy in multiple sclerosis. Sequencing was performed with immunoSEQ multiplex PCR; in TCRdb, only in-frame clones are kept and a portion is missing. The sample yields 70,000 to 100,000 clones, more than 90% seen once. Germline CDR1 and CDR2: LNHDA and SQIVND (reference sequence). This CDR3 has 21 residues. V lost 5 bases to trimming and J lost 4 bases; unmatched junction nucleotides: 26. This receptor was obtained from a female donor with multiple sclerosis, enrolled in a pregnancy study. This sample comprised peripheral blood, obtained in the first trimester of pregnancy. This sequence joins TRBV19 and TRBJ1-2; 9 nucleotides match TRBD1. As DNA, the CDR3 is TGTGCCAGTAGTCCCCACCCGAGATTTACCGGGACAGGGAGGAGTCGCTATGGCTACACCTTC. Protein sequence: CASSPHPRFTGTGRSRYGYTF.